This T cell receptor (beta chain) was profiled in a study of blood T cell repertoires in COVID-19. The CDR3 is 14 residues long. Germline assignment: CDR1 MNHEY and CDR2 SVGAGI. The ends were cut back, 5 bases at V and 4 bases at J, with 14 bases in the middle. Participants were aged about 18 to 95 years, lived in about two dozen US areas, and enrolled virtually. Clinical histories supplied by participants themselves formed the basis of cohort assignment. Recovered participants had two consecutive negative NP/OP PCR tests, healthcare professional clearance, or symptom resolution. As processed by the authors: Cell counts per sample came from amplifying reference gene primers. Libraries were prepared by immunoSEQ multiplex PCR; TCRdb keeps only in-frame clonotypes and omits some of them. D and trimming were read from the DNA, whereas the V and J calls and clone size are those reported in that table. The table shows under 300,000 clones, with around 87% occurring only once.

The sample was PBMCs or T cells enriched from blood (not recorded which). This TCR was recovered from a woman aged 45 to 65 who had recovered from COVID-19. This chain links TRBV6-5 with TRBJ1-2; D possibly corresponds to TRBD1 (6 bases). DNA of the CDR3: TGTGCCAGCAGTCCTACAGGGCTGCTCTATGGCTACACCTTC. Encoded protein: CASSPTGLLYGYTF.